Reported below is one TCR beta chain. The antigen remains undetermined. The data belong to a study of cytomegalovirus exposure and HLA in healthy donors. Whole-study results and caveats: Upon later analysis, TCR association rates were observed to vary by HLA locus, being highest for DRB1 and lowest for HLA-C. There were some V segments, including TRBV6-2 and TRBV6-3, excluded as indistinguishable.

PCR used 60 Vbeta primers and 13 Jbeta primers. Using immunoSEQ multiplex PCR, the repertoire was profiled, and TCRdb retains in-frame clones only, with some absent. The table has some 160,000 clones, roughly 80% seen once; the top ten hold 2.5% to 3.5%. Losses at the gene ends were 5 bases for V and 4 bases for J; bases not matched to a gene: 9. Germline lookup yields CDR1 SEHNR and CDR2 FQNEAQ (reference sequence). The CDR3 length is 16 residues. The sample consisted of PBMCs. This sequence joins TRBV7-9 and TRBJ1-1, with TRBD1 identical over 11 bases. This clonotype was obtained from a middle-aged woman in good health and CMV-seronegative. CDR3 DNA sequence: TGTGCCAGCAGCGACCCCGGGACAGGGGGGGTCACTGAAGCTTTCTTT. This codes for CASSDPGTGGVTEAFF.